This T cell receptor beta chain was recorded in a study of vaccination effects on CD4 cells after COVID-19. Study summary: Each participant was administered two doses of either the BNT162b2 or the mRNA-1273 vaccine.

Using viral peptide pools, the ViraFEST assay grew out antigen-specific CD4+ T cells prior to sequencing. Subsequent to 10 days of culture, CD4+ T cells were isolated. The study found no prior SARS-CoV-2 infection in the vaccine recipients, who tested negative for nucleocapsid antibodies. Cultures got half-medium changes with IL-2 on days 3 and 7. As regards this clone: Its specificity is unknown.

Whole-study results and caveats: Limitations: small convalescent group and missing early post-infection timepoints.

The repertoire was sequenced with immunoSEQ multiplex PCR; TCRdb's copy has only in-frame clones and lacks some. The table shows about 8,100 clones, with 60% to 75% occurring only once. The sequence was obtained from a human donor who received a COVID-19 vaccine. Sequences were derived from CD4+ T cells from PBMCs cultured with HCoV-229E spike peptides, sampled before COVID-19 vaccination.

The CDR3 region has the DNA TGTGCCAGCAGTTACCGCACAACAGGGACACAACGGGGCTACACCTTC. Translating gives CASSYRTTGTQRGYTF. The chain recombines TRBV6-5 with TRBJ1-2; perhaps TRBD1 as D (6 bases). Germline assignment: CDR1 MNHEY and CDR2 SVGAGI. The CDR3 sequence is 16 residues long. V lost 2 bases and J lost 8, with 21 bases in between.